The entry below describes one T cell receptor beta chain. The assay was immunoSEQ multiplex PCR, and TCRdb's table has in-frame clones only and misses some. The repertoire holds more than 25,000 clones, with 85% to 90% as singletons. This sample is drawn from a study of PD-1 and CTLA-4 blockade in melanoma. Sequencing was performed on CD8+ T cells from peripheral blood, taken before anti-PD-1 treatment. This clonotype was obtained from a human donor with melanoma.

The CDR3 spells CASSLGLRETQYF. The DNA for the CDR3 is TGTGCCAGCAGCTTAGGTCTCCGAGAGACCCAGTACTTC. This chain joins TRBV11-2 and TRBJ2-5; D gene uncertain. The V and J ends lost 1 base and 4 bases respectively, with 7 bases between them. This CDR3 region has 13 residues. Germline V gene data show CDR1 as SGHAT and CDR2 as FQNNGV.